The 5 T cell receptor beta chains in this list originate from one sample, sequenced in a study of cytomegalovirus exposure and HLA in healthy donors (dated by TCRdb to between 2016 and 2019). Library creation used the immunoSEQ multiplex PCR assay. A mixture of 60 forward primers for TCR Vbeta segments and 13 reverse primers for TCR Jbeta segments was used in the multiplex PCR. TCRdb stores this immuneACCESS table with in-frame sequences only. Part of the clones is absent; in the studies checked, under half of the shortfall reflects unresolved V genes, and no reason is known for the rest. The table for this sample lists about 140,000 clones; about four fifths of them were counted only once. The top ten hold under 4.5% of the sample. The sample was PBMCs. The receptors here all came from a middle-aged man in good health and CMV-seropositive.

The rearrangement links TRBV7-9 to TRBJ1-1; possibly TRBD1 for D (6 bases). Trimming pared 5 bases from V and 1 base from J, leaving 14 bases between. Per germline, CDR1 SEHNR and CDR2 FQNEAQ (reference sequence). CDR3 length: 15 amino acids. The CDR3 nucleotides are TGTGCCAGCAGCCCGCAGGGGCCCCCGAACACTGAAGCTTTCTTT. Translated: CASSPQGPPNTEAFF.

The chain combines TRBV18 with TRBJ1-2; 7 bases map to TRBD1. Germline V gives CDR1 KGHSH, CDR2 LQKENI. J was trimmed by 4 bases and V by 4 bases; bases with no gene match: 9. CDR3 length: 15 residues. This chain's CDR3 is CASSRGQLEIYGYTF. The CDR3 DNA reads TGTGCCAGCTCACGGGGACAGCTCGAGATCTATGGCTACACCTTC.

This chain links TRBV6-6 with TRBJ1-2; TRBD1 aligns across 8 bases. The CDR3 runs 14 residues. Losses at the gene ends were 2 bases for V and 4 bases for J; bases not matched to a gene: 3. Per germline, CDR1 MNHNY and CDR2 SVGAGI (reference sequence). DNA for the CDR3: TGTGCCAGCAGTTACCCGGGACAGGCCTATGGCTACACCTTC. It translates to CASSYPGQAYGYTF.

The chain couples TRBV30 to TRBJ1-5; 12 bases agree with TRBD1. Germline V gene lookup returns CDR1 GTSNPN and CDR2 SVGIG (reference sequence). Trimming removed 3 bases from V and 6 bases from J; junction bases left unmatched: 12. The CDR3 is 17 residues long. In DNA, the CDR3 is TGTGCCTGGAGCGTGCTCGGGACAGGGGGCGAAGGTCAGCCCCAGCATTTT. This encodes CAWSVLGTGGEGQPQHF.

A single count supports this clone. The J gene is TRBJ1-6, the V gene TRBV2, with 7 bases fitting TRBD1. Germline lookup yields CDR1 SNHLY and CDR2 FYNNEI. The CDR3 is 16 residues long. Trimming removed 7 bases from V and 4 bases from J; junction bases left unmatched: 10. The CDR3 sequence: CASTPWTGLYNSPLHF. CDR3 coding DNA: TGTGCCAGCACCCCCTGGACAGGATTGTATAATTCACCCCTCCACTTT.